Sequencing of this T cell receptor beta chain was carried out in a study of blood T cells in healthy people across ages. General study points: Roughly linearly, TCR beta diversity per million T cells fell as age increased. Long-lived donors exceeded aged donors in naive CD4+ cells and diversity. Possibly, changes in expanded clonotypes were confounded because donor CMV status was unknown.

This clonotype was counted only a few times. What it binds is unknown. The use of a sample-barcoded 5' primer and a J-beta primer mix characterized a second PCR of roughly 6 to 12 cycles. TCRdb reanalysed the 5' RACE reads using MiXCR and keeps one entry per CDR3 protein. The sample has about 570,000 distinct CDR3 sequences, roughly 28% seen once. There are 16 residues in the CDR3. The germline V gene has CDR1 KGHDR and CDR2 SFDVKD. V was pared by 2 bases and J by 9 bases, with 11 bases of the junction left unmatched. The receptor was isolated from a woman aged 70 to 79 in good health. The rearrangement uses TRBV24-1 and TRBJ2-1, with TRBD1 identical over 8 bases. The sequenced material came from blood. The CDR3 bases are TGTGCCACCAGTGATTCGGCAGGACAGGGTGGGACTGAGCAGTTCTTC. Its protein product is CATSDSAGQGGTEQFF.